These T cell receptor beta chains were read from a single sample in a study of blood T cell repertoires in COVID-19. Profiled with immunoSEQ multiplex PCR; TCRdb holds only in-frame clones, not every one. The sample lists just over 300,000 clones, approximately 85% occurring once. Sequencing was carried out using PBMCs or T cells enriched from blood (not recorded which). These receptors were taken from a man aged 30-40 years who had recovered from COVID-19. Each CDR3 is given with its conserved first and last residue. The D gene is left open where the match is weak. Only some rows state a clone size, as once, few, many or a class for expanded clones.

j_call d_call v_call cdr3_length clone_size cdr3_nt cdr3_aa
TRBJ2-2 TRBD1 TRBV5-5 12 NA TGTGCCAGCGACAGGGGAACCGGGGAGCTGTTTTTT CASDRGTGELFF
TRBJ1-6 NA TRBV30 12 NA TGTGCCTGGAACAGGGAATACTCACCCCTCCACTTT CAWNREYSPLHF
TRBJ2-2 TRBD1 TRBV5-1 16 NA TGCGCCAGCGGATTTGACAGGGGCTCAAACACCGGGGAGCTGTTTTTT CASGFDRGSNTGELFF
TRBJ2-1 NA TRBV7-6 14 many TGTGCCAGCAGCTCCAATCGATTAGATAATGAGCAGTTCTTC CASSSNRLDNEQFF
TRBJ2-1 TRBD2 TRBV6-4 15 NA TGTGCCAGCAGTGAGGAGCGGGGGGGCATCGATGAGCAGTTCTTC CASSEERGGIDEQFF
TRBJ2-3 TRBD1 TRBV19 16 NA TGTGCCAGTAGTATTACAGGGGGTAAAAGCACAGATACGCAGTATTTT CASSITGGKSTDTQYF
TRBJ2-7 TRBD1 TRBV4-1 16 NA TGCGCCAGCAGCCAAGATTCGACAGGGGGGACCTACGAGCAGTACTTC CASSQDSTGGTYEQYF
TRBJ1-6 NA TRBV6-5 12 few TGTGCCAGCAGTCCGTATAATTCACCCCTCCACTTT CASSPYNSPLHF
TRBJ1-2 NA TRBV6-2/TRBV6-3 13 NA TGTGCCAGCAGCTCGACAGATTCTCATGGCTACACCTTC CASSSTDSHGYTF
TRBJ1-6 TRBD1 TRBV4-1 17 NA TGCGCCAGCAGCCAAGATCCGCAGGGGGCGGCTGGGTCACCCCTCCACTTT CASSQDPQGAAGSPLHF
TRBJ2-7 TRBD2 TRBV7-9 14 NA TGTGCCAGCAGCTTTGGAGGGGAGGGTTCCGAGCAGTACTTC CASSFGGEGSEQYF
TRBJ2-7 NA TRBV6-6 13 NA TGTGCCAGCAGTTACTCTAACAGCTACGAGCAGTACTTC CASSYSNSYEQYF
TRBJ1-5 NA TRBV4-3 15 NA TGCGCCAGCAGCCAAGACAGGGTTAGCAATCAGCCCCAGCATTTT CASSQDRVSNQPQHF
TRBJ2-7 TRBD1 TRBV19 14 NA TGTGCCAGTAGTACAGGGACAGTCGTTGGCGAGCAGTACTTC CASSTGTVVGEQYF
TRBJ2-2 TRBD1 TRBV19 15 NA TGTGCCAGTAGACCCAGGGGGCTGGACACCGGGGAGCTGTTTTTT CASRPRGLDTGELFF